One TCR beta chain is described in this entry. This clone's antigen is unknown. This may be a read error, as it is one base from a much larger clone. The sample is drawn from a study of breast tumors, draining lymph nodes, adjacent tissues (dated by TCRdb to about 2016). Study-wide context: In breast cancer patients, the study compared the TCR beta repertoires of tumor, adjacent nontumor tissue and axillary lymph nodes. The study was designed to assess the relationships and possible T-cell exchange between tumor, surrounding tissue and draining lymph node repertoires in human breast cancer. General study outcomes and caveats: Tumors showed preferential V and J gene usage, and their T-cell repertoire diversity fell below that of lymph nodes yet above that of nontumor tissue. A scenario in which most tumor T cells derive from the lymph node and then expand within tumor tissue was judged to be consistent with the data. Tumor and nontumor tissue repertoires were significantly more similar in luminal-like than in basal-like breast cancer. The study presented the conclusion that tumor T cells originate in lymph nodes as consistent with a hypothesis, not as something directly demonstrated.

Lymph node samples were obtained from the axillary draining lymph nodes of breast cancer patients. TCRdb lists the instrument as Illumina HiSeq 2000. TCR beta chain libraries were generated by multiplex PCR amplification. The amplified TCR beta chain products were analyzed by high-throughput sequencing. TCRdb's own reprocessing of the public reads used fastp at Q25 and MiXCR and kept productive beta chains. CDR3 protein duplicates are merged, each entry listing the most common genes and DNA. The sample data list 270,000 or so distinct CDR3 sequences, and around 31% of these were observed just once. Clones ranked in the top ten supply over 0.95% of the sample. For CDR1 and CDR2, the germline V gene lists KGHDR and SFDVKD. The CDR3 covers 16 residues, taking in both the cysteine and the phenylalanine. This entry keeps only the CDR3 DNA: 48 bases, framed from base 1. V gives up 6 bases and J gives up 1 base, and the segment between their germline ends measures 14 bases.

This receptor was obtained from a female donor with breast cancer. Some clones in this sample may be carry-over from other donors' samples. Sequenced sample: axillary lymph node tissue. The chain is assembled from TRBV24-1 and TRBJ2-2; matching of 6 bases hints at TRBD1 as the D gene. The nucleotide sequence is TGTGCCACCAGTCTCAGGGGTCCGGGGAACACCGGGGAGCTGTTTTTT. This encodes CATSLRGPGNTGELFF.